These 2 T cell receptor beta chains were all obtained from the same sample, sequenced in a study of T cell responses to AZD1222 COVID-19 vaccine. Assay: immunoSEQ multiplex PCR; the TCRdb copy retains only in-frame clones and omits some. The table shows more than 90,000 clones, with 85% to 90% occurring only once. The source was peripheral blood, collected 28 days after the second AZD1222 dose. The source is an adult who received the AZD1222 COVID-19 vaccine.

The chain recombines TRBV25-1 with TRBJ1-2; D is ambiguous. Germline-derived CDR1 and CDR2 are MGHDK and SYGVNS. Deletions cut 2 bases from V and 4 bases from J, with 8 bases between. The CDR3 extends over 13 amino acids. DNA of the CDR3: TGTGCCAGCAGTGAAACAAGATTCTATGGCTACACCTTC. Translated, it gives CASSETRFYGYTF.

The CDR3 DNA follows: TGTGCCAGCAGACAGGGGTCGGGGGCCAACGTCCTGACTTTC. Amino acids: CASRQGSGANVLTF. The chain uses TRBV3-1 (or the pseudogene TRBV3-2) and TRBJ2-6; the match to TRBD1 covers 7 bases. CDR1 is LGHDT and CDR2 is YNNKEL in the germline V gene (reference sequence). The CDR3 covers 14 residues. V shed 6 bases and J 4 bases; nucleotides not matched to a gene: 3.